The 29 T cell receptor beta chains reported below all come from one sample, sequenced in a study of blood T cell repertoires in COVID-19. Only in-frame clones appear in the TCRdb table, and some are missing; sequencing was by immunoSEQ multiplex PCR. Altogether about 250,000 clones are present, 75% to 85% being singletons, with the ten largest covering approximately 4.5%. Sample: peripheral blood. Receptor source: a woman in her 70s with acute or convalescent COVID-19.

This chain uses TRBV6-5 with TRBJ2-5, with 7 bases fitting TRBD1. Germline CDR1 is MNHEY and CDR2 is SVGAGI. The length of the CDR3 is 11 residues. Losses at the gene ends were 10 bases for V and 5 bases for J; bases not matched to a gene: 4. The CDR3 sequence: CATRQGETQYF. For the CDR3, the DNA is TGTGCCACCCGACAGGGCGAGACCCAGTACTTC.

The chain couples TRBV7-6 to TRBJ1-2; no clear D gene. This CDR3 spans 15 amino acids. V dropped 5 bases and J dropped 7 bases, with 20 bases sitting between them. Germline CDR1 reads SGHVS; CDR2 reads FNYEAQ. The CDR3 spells CASSPYSRGLSGYTF. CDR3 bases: TGTGCCAGCAGCCCCTATTCACGCGGGTTGAGTGGCTACACCTTC. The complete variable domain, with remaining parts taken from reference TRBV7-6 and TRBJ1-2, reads GAGVSQSPRYKVTKRGQDVALRCDPISGHVSLYWYRQALGQGPEFLTYFNYEAQQDKSGLPNDRFSAERPEGSISTLTIQRTEQRDSAMYRCASSPYSRGLSGYTFGSGTRLTVV.

This CDR3 is CASSLESQGSSPLHF. The DNA of the CDR3 is TGCGCCAGCAGCTTGGAATCTCAGGGGTCTTCACCCCTCCACTTT. The chain couples TRBV5-1 to TRBJ1-6, with D possibly matching TRBD1 (6 bases). Per the germline V gene, CDR1 is SGHRS and CDR2 is YFSETQ. Trimming left V 0 bases short and J 9 bases short, with 13 bases between. CDR3 length equals 15 residues. The variable domain in full, completed from reference TRBV5-1 and TRBJ1-6, reads KAGVTQTPRYLIKTRGQQVTLSCSPISGHRSVSWYQQTPGQGLQFLFEYFSETQRNKGNFPGRFSGRQFSNSRSEMNVSTLELGDSALYLCASSLESQGSSPLHFGNGTRLTVT.

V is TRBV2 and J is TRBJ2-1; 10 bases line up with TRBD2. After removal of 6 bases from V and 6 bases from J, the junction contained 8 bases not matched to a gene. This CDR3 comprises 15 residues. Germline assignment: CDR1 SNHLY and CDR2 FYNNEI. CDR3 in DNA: TGTGCCAGCAGAAGACAGCGGGGGGGCCCCAATGAGCAGTTCTTC. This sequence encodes CASRRQRGGPNEQFF. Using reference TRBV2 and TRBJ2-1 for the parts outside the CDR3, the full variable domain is EPEVTQTPSHQVTQMGQEVILRCVPISNHLYFYWYRQILGQKVEFLVSFYNNEISEKSEIFDDQFSVERPDGSNFTLKIRSTKLEDSAMYFCASRRQRGGPNEQFFGPGTRLTVL.

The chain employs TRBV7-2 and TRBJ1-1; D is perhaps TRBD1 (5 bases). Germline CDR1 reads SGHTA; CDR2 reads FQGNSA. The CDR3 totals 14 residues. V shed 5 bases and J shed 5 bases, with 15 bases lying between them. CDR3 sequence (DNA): TGTGCCAGCAGCCCGATGTCCCGGGGGACTGAAGCTTTCTTT. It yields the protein CASSPMSRGTEAFF. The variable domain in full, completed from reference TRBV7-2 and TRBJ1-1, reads GAGVSQSPSNKVTEKGKDVELRCDPISGHTALYWYRQSLGQGLEFLIYFQGNSAPDKSGLPSDRFSAERTGGSVSTLTIQRTQQEDSAVYLCASSPMSRGTEAFFGQGTRLTVV.

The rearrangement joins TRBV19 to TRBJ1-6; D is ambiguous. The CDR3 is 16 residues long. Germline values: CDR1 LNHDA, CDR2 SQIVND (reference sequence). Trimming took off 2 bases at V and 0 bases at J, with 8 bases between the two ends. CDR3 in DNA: TGTGCCAGTAGTATAATCGGCGGCTCCTATAATTCACCCCTCCACTTT. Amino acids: CASSIIGGSYNSPLHF.

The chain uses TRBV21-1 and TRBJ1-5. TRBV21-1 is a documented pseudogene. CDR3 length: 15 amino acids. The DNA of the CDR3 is TGTGCCAGCAGCAAAGCCTGGGGGGATCAACAGCCCCAGCATTTT. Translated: CASSKAWGDQQPQHF.

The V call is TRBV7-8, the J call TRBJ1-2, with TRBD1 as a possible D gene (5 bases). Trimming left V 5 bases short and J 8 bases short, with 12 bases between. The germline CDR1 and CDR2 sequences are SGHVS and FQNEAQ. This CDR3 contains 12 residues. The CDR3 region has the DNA TGTGCCAGCAGCCCTGGGGAGGGGGGCTACACCTTC. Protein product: CASSPGEGGYTF.

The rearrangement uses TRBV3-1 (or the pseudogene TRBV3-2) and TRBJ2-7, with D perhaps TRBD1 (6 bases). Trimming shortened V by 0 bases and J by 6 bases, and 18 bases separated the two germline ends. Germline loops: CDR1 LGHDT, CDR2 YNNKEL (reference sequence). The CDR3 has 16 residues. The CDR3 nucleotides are TGTGCCAGCAGCCAAGACGGGGCCACAGGGAATCGCGAGCAGTACTTC. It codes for CASSQDGATGNREQYF.

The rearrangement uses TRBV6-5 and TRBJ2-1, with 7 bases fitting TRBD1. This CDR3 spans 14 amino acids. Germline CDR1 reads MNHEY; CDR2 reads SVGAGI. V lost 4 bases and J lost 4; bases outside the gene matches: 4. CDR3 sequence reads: CASSSWTGYNEQFF. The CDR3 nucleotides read TGTGCCAGCAGTTCCTGGACAGGTTACAATGAGCAGTTCTTC.

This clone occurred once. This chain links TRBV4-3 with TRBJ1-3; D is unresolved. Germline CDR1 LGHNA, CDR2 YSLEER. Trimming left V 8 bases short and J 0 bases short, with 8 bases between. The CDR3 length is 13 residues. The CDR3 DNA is TGCGCCAGCGGGGAGTTCTCTGGAAACACCATATATTTT. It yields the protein CASGEFSGNTIYF.

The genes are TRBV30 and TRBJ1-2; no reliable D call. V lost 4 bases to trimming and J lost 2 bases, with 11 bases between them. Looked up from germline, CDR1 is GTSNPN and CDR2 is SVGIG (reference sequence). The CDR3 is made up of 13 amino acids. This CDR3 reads CAWIGVPNYGYTF. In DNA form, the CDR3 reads TGTGCCTGGATTGGAGTGCCGAACTATGGCTACACCTTC.

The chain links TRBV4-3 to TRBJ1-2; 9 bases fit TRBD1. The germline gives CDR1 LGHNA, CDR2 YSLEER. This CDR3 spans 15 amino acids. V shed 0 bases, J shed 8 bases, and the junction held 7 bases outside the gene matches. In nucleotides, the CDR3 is TGCGCCAGCAGCCAAGATTTCCGGGACAGGGACGGCTACACCTTC. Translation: CASSQDFRDRDGYTF.

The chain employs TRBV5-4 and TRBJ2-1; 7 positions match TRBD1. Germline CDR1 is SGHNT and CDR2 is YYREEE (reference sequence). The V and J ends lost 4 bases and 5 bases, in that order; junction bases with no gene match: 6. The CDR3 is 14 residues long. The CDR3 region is CASSTEDRDNEQFF. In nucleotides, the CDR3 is TGTGCCAGCAGCACGGAAGACAGGGACAATGAGCAGTTCTTC.

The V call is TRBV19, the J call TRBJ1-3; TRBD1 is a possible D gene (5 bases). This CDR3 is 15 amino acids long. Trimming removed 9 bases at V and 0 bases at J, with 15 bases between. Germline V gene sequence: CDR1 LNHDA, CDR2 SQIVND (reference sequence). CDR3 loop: CASQATAISGNTIYF. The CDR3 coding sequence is TGTGCCAGCCAAGCGACAGCCATCTCTGGAAACACCATATATTTT.

DNA of the CDR3: TGTGCCAGCAGTACCACGACAGGGGGCTCCTACGAGCAGTACTTC. Protein product: CASSTTTGGSYEQYF. This chain joins TRBV6-5 and TRBJ2-7, with 9 bases fitting TRBD1. The V segment lost 5 bases and the J segment 0 bases; nucleotides outside the gene matches: 5. CDR3 length equals 15 residues. CDR1 is MNHEY and CDR2 is SVGAGI in the germline V gene.

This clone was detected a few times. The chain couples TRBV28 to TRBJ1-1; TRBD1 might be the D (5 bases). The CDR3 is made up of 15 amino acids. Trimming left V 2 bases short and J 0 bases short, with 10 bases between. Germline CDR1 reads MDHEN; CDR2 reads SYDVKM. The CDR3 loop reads CASSLDGGVNTEAFF. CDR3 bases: TGTGCCAGCAGTTTAGACGGGGGAGTGAACACTGAAGCTTTCTTT.

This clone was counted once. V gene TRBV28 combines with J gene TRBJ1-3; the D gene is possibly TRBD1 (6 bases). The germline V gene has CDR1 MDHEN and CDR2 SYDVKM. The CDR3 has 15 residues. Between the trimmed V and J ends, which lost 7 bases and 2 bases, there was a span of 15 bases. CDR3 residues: CASIGGGVTGNTIYF. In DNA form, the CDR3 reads TGTGCCAGCATCGGAGGGGGGGTTACTGGAAACACCATATATTTT.

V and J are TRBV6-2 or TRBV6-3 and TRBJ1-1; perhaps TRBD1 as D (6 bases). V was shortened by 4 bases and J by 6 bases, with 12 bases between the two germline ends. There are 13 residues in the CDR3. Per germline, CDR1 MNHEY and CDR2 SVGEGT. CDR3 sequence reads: CASSFGTTAEAFF. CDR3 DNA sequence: TGTGCCAGCAGTTTCGGGACAACGGCTGAAGCTTTCTTT.

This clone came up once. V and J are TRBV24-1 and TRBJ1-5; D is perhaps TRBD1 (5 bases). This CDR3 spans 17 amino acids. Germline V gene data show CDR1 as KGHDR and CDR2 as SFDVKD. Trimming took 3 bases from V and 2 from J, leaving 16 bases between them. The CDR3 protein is CATSDPRAGIGNQPQHF. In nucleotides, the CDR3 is TGTGCCACCAGTGATCCCAGGGCGGGGATCGGCAATCAGCCCCAGCATTTT.

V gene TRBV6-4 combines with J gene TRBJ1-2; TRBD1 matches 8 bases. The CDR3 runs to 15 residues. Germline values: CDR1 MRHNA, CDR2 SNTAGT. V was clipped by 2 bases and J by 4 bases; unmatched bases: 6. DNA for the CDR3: TGTGCCAGCAGTGACCACCAGACAGGGGCCTATGGCTACACCTTC. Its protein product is CASSDHQTGAYGYTF.

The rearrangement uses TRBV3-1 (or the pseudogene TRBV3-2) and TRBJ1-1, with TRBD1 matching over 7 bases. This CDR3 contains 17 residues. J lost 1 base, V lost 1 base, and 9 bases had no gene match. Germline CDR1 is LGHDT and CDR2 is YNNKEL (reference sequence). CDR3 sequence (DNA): TGTGCCAGCAGCCAAGTAAGTCTGACAGGGTGGAACACTGAAGCTTTCTTT. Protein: CASSQVSLTGWNTEAFF.

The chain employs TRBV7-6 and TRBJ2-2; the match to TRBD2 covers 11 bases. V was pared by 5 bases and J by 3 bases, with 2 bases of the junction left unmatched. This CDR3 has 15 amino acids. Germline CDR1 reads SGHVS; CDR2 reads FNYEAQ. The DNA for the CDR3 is TGTGCCAGCAGCCTTAGCGGGGGGGACACCGGGGAGCTGTTTTTT. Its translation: CASSLSGGDTGELFF.

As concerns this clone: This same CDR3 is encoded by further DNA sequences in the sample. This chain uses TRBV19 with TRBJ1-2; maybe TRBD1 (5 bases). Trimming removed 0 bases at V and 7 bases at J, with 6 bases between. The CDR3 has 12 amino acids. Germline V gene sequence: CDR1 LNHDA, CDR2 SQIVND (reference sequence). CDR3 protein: CASSIDRVGYTF. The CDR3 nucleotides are TGTGCCAGTAGTATAGACAGGGTTGGCTACACCTTC. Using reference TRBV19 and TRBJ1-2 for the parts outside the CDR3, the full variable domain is DGGITQSPKYLFRKEGQNVTLSCEQNLNHDAMYWYRQDPGQGLRLIYYSQIVNDFQKGDIAEGYSVSREKKESFPLTVTSAQKNPTAFYLCASSIDRVGYTFGSGTRLTVV.

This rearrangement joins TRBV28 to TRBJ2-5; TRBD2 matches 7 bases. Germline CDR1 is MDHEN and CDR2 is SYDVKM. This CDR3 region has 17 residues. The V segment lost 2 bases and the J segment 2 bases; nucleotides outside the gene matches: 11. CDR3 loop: CASSLIDGTTPQETQYF. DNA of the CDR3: TGTGCCAGCAGTTTAATTGACGGGACTACCCCTCAAGAGACCCAGTACTTC. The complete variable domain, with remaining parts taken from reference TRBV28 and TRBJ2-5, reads DVKVTQSSRYLVKRTGEKVFLECVQDMDHENMFWYRQDPGLGLRLIYFSYDVKMKEKGDIPEGYSVSREKKERFSLILESASTNQTSMYLCASSLIDGTTPQETQYFGPGTRLLVL.

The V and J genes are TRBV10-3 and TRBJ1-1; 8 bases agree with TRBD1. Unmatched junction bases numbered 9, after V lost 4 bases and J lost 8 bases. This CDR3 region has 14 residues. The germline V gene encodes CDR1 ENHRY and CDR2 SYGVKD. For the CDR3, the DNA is TGTGCCATCAGTGGAACGAACAGGGGGACGGAAGCTTTCTTT. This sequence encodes CAISGTNRGTEAFF.

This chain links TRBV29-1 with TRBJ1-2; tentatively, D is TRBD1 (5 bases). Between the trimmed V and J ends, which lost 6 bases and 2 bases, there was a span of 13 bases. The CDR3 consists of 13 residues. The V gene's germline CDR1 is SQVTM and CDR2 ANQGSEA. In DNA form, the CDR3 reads TGCAGCGTCCGAACAGGCCCGAACTATGGCTACACCTTC. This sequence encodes CSVRTGPNYGYTF. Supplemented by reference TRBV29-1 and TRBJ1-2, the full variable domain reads SAVISQKPSRDICQRGTSLTIQCQVDSQVTMMFWYRQQPGQSLTLIATANQGSEATYESGFVIDKFPISRPNLTFSTLTVSNMSPEDSSIYLCSVRTGPNYGYTFGSGTRLTVV.

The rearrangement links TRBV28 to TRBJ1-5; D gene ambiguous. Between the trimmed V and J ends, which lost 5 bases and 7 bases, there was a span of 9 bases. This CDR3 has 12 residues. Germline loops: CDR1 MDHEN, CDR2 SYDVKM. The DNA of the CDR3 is TGTGCCAGCAGTCTCGACAAACAGCCCCAGCATTTT. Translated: CASSLDKQPQHF. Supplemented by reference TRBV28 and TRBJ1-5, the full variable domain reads DVKVTQSSRYLVKRTGEKVFLECVQDMDHENMFWYRQDPGLGLRLIYFSYDVKMKEKGDIPEGYSVSREKKERFSLILESASTNQTSMYLCASSLDKQPQHFGDGTRLSIL.

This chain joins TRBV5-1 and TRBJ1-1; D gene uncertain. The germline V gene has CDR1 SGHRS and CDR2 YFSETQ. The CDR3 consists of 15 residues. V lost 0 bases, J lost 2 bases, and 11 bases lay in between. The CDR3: CASSLDWASNTEAFF. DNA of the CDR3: TGCGCCAGCAGCTTGGATTGGGCCTCAAACACTGAAGCTTTCTTT.